These T cell receptor beta chains were read from a single sample in a study of blood T cell repertoires in COVID-19. Clones were read by immunoSEQ multiplex PCR, and TCRdb kept only the in-frame ones, dropping some. The sample includes 210,000 or so clones, 86% of them seen just once. Sequencing was done on a sample of peripheral blood. Receptor source: a man between 45 and 60 years old with acute or convalescent COVID-19. CDR3s include the opening cysteine and the closing phenylalanine or tryptophan. The D gene is left open where the match is weak. Some rows mark clone size as missing; the rest say once, few, many or name a class of expanded clone.

TRBD1	.	TRBJ1-2	15	TRBV11-2	TGTGCCAGCAGCGGAATGGGACAGGGGGGGTATGGCTACACCTTC	CASSGMGQGGYGYTF
.	.	TRBJ1-3	14	TRBV30	TGTGCCTGGCAGCAGGGGTCGAGTGGAAACACCATATATTTT	CAWQQGSSGNTIYF
.	once	TRBJ2-3	16	TRBV19	TGTGCCAGTAGTCCCGGGGGTGTGAAACGCACAGATACGCAGTATTTT	CASSPGGVKRTDTQYF
TRBD1	.	TRBJ2-5	15	TRBV19	TGTGCCAGTAGTTTACGGGACAGGAGGTCGGAGACCCAGTACTTC	CASSLRDRRSETQYF
TRBD1	.	TRBJ1-6	17	TRBV18	TGTGCCAGCTCCCAAGAGGGGGACAGCTCCTATAATTCACCCCTCCACTTT	CASSQEGDSSYNSPLHF
.	.	TRBJ1-5	13	TRBV29-1	TGCAGCGTTGAACTGGGGGCGGGTCAGCCCCAGCATTTT	CSVELGAGQPQHF
.	.	TRBJ1-1	15	TRBV18	TGTGCCAGCTCACTCCAGGGTCAAGTGAACACTGAAGCTTTCTTT	CASSLQGQVNTEAFF
TRBD1	.	TRBJ2-1	15	TRBV7-6	TGTGCCAGCAGCTTAGCGGCAGGGGGTGGAAATGAGCAGTTCTTC	CASSLAAGGGNEQFF
.	once	TRBJ2-2	17	TRBV7-3	TGTGCCAGCAGCTTTTATCCGGGATCCCATAACACCGGGGAGCTGTTTTTT	CASSFYPGSHNTGELFF
.	.	TRBJ1-2	12	TRBV2	TGTGCCAGCAGTGTACAGGGCCCCGGCTACACCTTC	CASSVQGPGYTF
TRBD1	.	TRBJ1-1	14	TRBV5-1	TGCGCCAGCAGCTTGGATTCAGGGGGGTCTGAAGCTTTCTTT	CASSLDSGGSEAFF
.	.	TRBJ2-6	18	TRBV7-2	TGTGCCAGCAGCCTACTTAGGGCGGGGAGCTCTGGGGCCAACGTCCTGACTTTC	CASSLLRAGSSGANVLTF
.	.	TRBJ2-6	18	TRBV18	TGTGCCAGCTCACCTCTTCCTTCCAGACTCGGCGGGGCCAACGTCCTGACTTTC	CASSPLPSRLGGANVLTF
.	.	TRBJ2-7	12	TRBV29-1	TGCAGCGCCCAACTCGGGGGACACGAGCAGTACTTC	CSAQLGGHEQYF
.	.	TRBJ1-2	15	TRBV2	TGTGCCAGCAGATCAGACAGGCCAGCTAACTATGGCTACACCTTC	CASRSDRPANYGYTF
TRBD1	.	TRBJ1-2	15	TRBV11-3	TGTGCCAGCAGCCCCCGGACAGGGGGGGACTATGGCTACACCTTC	CASSPRTGGDYGYTF
TRBD1	.	TRBJ1-1	14	TRBV27	TGTGCCAGCAGTCCAGACAGGGACGCCACTGAAGCTTTCTTT	CASSPDRDATEAFF
TRBD2	.	TRBJ2-2	17	TRBV5-1	TGCGCCAGCAGCCCCGACTTAGCGGGGGGAGGAGCCGGGGAGCTGTTTTTT	CASSPDLAGGGAGELFF
.	.	TRBJ1-2	18	TRBV7-9	TGTGCCAGCAGCTTTGCAGTTTCAATCGAAGACGGCCAGGGTGGCTACACCTTC	CASSFAVSIEDGQGGYTF
.	.	TRBJ1-2	13	TRBV7-2	TGTGCCAGCAGCTTAGCGGCGTGGGAAGGAGGGACCTTC	CASSLAAWEGGTF
.	.	TRBJ2-6	16	TRBV6-5	TGTGCCAGCAGTTACGTGGGAGGTACTGGGGCCAACGTCCTGACTTTC	CASSYVGGTGANVLTF
TRBD1	.	TRBJ2-7	14	TRBV5-1	TGCGCCAGCAGCTTGGAAGGACAGGTCTTCGAGCAGTACTTC	CASSLEGQVFEQYF
.	.	TRBJ2-5	13	TRBV23-1	TGCGCCAGCCTACGGGACACCCAAGAGACCCAGTACTTC	CASLRDTQETQYF
TRBD1	once	TRBJ2-2	15	TRBV5-1	TGCGCCAGCACGCTTGGAAGGACAGGGACCGGGGAGCTGTTTTTT	CASTLGRTGTGELFF
TRBD1	.	TRBJ1-4	15	TRBV12-5	TGTGCTAGTGGTTACCTTACAGGGGTAAGGGCGAAACTGTTTTTT	CASGYLTGVRAKLFF
.	.	TRBJ1-3	17	TRBV6-2/TRBV6-3	TGTGCCAGCAGCCCTGCCCGGGGAGAAGAACCTGGAAACACCATATATTTT	CASSPARGEEPGNTIYF
.	.	TRBJ2-7	12	TRBV5-5	TGTGCCAGCAGCTTGGAGGGGTACGAGCAGTACTTC	CASSLEGYEQYF
.	.	TRBJ2-3	16	TRBV19	TGTGCCAGTAGTTCCCGAGGGCTCGGCCTCACAGATACGCAGTATTTT	CASSSRGLGLTDTQYF
.	.	TRBJ1-3	15	TRBV18	TGTGCCAGCTCTCTTGACAGAGTGCCTGGAAACACCATATATTTT	CASSLDRVPGNTIYF
TRBD1	.	TRBJ1-5	14	TRBV27	TGTGCCAGCAGTTTGGGGACAGGGCTTCAGCCCCAGCATTTT	CASSLGTGLQPQHF
.	.	TRBJ2-3	18	TRBV10-1	TGCGCCAGCAAGGGGGACGTTCACATCGGGTATAGCACAGATACGCAGTATTTT	CASKGDVHIGYSTDTQYF
.	.	TRBJ2-3	15	TRBV20-1	TGCAGTGCTAGTCAGCAGCGGGCGTCCACAGATACGCAGTATTTT	CSASQQRASTDTQYF
TRBD1	few	TRBJ2-7	15	TRBV10-2	TGCGCCAGCAGCCACGAGGGGGCGAGCTCCTACGAGCAGTACTTC	CASSHEGASSYEQYF
TRBD1	.	TRBJ1-2	15	TRBV19	TGTGCCAGTAGCTTAACCGGGACAGGCCCCTATGGCTACACCTTC	CASSLTGTGPYGYTF
TRBD1	.	TRBJ1-2	14	TRBV3-1/TRBV3-2	TGTGCCAGCAGTCCGACAGGGGGCGACTATGGCTACACCTTC	CASSPTGGDYGYTF
.	.	TRBJ1-1	14	TRBV11-1	TGTGCCAGCAGCTTGGACAGAGGGAACACTGAAGCTTTCTTT	CASSLDRGNTEAFF
.	.	TRBJ1-4	16	TRBV4-1	TGCGCCAGCAGCCAAGATCGTACATCAACTAATGAAAAACTGTTTTTT	CASSQDRTSTNEKLFF
TRBD2	.	TRBJ2-5	17	TRBV5-1	TGCGCCAGCAGCTTATACCGACTAGCGGGGGGAGTGGAGACCCAGTACTTC	CASSLYRLAGGVETQYF
.	.	TRBJ2-5	13	TRBV5-4	TGTGCCAGCAGTCACACTAGTGAAGAGACCCAGTACTTC	CASSHTSEETQYF
.	.	TRBJ2-2	16	TRBV18	TGTGCCAGCTCACCGGCCCAGGGGGGAAACACCGGGGAGCTGTTTTTT	CASSPAQGGNTGELFF
.	.	TRBJ1-4	14	TRBV25-1	TGTGCCAGCAGTGAATGGGGGGATGGTGAAAAACTGTTTTTT	CASSEWGDGEKLFF
.	.	TRBJ1-4	13	TRBV19	TGTGCCAGCCGGGTACAGGGTAGTGAAAAACTGTTTTTT	CASRVQGSEKLFF
TRBD2	.	TRBJ2-1	16	TRBV12-5	TGTGCTAGTGGTTTGAACCGACTAGCGCAAGTCCATGAGCAGTTCTTC	CASGLNRLAQVHEQFF
.	.	TRBJ2-3	15	TRBV4-2	TGTGCCAGCAGCCAAGATGGCCTTTCCACAGATACGCAGTATTTT	CASSQDGLSTDTQYF
.	once	TRBJ2-5	17	TRBV7-9	TGTGCCAGCAGCTTCACTGTCGGGGTGGGGACTCAAGAGACCCAGTACTTC	CASSFTVGVGTQETQYF
.	.	TRBJ1-2	13	TRBV12-3/TRBV12-4	TGTGCCAGCAGTTCGGGGAGGGGTTTTGGCTACACCTTC	CASSSGRGFGYTF